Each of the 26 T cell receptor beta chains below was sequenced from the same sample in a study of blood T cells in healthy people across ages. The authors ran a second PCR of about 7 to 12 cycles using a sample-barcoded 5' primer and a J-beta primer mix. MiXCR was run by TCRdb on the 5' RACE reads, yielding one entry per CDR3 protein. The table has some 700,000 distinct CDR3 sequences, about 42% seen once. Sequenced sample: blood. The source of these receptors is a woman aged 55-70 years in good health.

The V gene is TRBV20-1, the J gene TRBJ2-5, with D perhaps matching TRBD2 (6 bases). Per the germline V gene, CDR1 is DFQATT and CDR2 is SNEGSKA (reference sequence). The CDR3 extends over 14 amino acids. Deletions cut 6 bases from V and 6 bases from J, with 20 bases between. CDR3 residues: CSAATSGTYKTQYF. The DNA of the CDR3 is TGCAGTGCCGCGACCTCCGGGACTTATAAGACCCAGTACTTC.

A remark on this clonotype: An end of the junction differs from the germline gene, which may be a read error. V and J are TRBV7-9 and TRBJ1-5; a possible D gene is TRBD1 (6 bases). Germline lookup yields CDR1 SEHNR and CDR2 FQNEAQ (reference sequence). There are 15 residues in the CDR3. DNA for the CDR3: TGTGCCGGCAGCCCGGGACACCTTAGCAATCAGCCCCAGCATTTT. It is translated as CAGSPGHLSNQPQHF.

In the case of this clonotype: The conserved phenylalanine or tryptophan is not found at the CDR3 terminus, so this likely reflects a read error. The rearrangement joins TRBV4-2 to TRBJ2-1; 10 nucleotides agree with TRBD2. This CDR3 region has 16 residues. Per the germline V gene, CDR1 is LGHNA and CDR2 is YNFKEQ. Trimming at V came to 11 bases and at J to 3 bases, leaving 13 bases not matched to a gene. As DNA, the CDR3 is TGTGCCTCCAGTGCGCTAGCGGGAGACCTCTACAATGAGCAGTTCTTA. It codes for CASSALAGDLYNEQFL.

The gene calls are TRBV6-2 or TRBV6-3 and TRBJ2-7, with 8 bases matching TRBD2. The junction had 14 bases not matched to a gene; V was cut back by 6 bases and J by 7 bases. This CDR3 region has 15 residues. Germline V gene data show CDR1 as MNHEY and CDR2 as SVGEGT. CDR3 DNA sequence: TGTGCCAGCAGGCGCACTAGCGGACTAAGGGGGGAGCAGTACTTC. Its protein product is CASRRTSGLRGEQYF.

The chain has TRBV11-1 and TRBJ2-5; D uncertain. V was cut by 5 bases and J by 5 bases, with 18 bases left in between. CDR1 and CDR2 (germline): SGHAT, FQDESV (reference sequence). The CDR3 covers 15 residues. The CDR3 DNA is TGTGCCAGCAGCCGCGTGGCGGATGTTCGGGAGACCCAGTACTTC. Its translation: CASSRVADVRETQYF.

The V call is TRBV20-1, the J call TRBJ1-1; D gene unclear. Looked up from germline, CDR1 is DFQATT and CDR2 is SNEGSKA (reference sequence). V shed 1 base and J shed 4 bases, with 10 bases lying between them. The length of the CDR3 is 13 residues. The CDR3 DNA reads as TGCAGTGCTAGAGGTCAGGTGGGCACTGAAGCTTTCTTT. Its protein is CSARGQVGTEAFF.

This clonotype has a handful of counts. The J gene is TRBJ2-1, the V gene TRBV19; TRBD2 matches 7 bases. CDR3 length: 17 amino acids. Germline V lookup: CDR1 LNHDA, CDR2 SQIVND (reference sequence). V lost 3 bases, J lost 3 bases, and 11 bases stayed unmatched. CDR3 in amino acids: CASSISGAGDLYNEQFF. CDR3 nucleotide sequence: TGTGCCAGTAGTATTTCTGGGGCGGGGGACCTCTACAATGAGCAGTTCTTC. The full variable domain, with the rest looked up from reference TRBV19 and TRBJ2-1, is DGGITQSPKYLFRKEGQNVTLSCEQNLNHDAMYWYRQDPGQGLRLIYYSQIVNDFQKGDIAEGYSVSREKKESFPLTVTSAQKNPTAFYLCASSISGAGDLYNEQFFGPGTRLTVL.

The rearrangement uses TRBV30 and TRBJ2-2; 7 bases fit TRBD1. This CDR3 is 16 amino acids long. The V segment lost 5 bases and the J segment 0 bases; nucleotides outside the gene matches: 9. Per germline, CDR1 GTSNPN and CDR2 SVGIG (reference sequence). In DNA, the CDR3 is TGTGCCTGGCCAGGGACCGGGACAGCGAACACCGGGGAGCTGTTTTTT. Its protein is CAWPGTGTANTGELFF.

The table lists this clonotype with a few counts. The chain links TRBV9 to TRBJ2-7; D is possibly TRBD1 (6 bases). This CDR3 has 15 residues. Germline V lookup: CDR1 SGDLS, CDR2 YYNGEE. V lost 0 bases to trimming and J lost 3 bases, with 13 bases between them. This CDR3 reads CASSVGDTDLYEQYF. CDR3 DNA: TGTGCCAGCAGCGTAGGGGACACCGACCTCTACGAGCAGTACTTC.

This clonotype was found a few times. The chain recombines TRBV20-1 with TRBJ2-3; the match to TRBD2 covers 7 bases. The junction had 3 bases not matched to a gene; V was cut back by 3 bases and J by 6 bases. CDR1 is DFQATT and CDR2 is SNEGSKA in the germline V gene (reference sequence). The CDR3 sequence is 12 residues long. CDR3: CSASTSADTQYF. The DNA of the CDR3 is TGCAGTGCTAGTACTAGCGCGGATACGCAGTATTTT.

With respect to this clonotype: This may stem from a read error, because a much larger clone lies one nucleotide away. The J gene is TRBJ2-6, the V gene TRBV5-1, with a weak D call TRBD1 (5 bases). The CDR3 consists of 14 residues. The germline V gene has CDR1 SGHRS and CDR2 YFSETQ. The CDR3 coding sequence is TGCGCCAGCAGCACCCAAGGTGGGGCCAACGTCCAGACTTTC. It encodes CASSTQGGANVQTF.

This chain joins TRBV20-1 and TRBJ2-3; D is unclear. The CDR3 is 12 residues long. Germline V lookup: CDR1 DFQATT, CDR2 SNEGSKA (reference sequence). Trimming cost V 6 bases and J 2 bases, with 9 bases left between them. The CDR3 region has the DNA TGCAGTGCCGACGATCACACAGATACGCAGTATTTT. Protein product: CSADDHTDTQYF.

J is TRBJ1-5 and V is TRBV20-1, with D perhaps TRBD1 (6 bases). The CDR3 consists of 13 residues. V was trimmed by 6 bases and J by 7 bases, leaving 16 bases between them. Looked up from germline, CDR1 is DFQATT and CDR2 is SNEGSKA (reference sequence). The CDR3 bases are TGCAGTGCCACGGGAGGGGGGGAACAGCCCCAGCATTTT. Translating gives CSATGGGEQPQHF.

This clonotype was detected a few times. CDR3 in amino acids: CASSPPQREASWRYF. Written as DNA, the CDR3 is TGTGCCAGCTCACCCCCGCAGCGGGAGGCCTCCTGGAGGTACTTC. The genes are TRBV18 and TRBJ2-7, with 9 bases aligning to TRBD2. The CDR3 runs 15 residues. The germline gives CDR1 KGHSH, CDR2 LQKENI. The V and J ends lost 3 bases and 12 bases, in that order; junction bases with no gene match: 15.

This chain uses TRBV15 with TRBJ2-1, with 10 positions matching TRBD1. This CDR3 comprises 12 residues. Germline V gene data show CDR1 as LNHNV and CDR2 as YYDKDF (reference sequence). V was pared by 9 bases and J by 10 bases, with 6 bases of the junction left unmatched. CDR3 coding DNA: TGTGCCACGAGGACAGGGGGAGAAGAGCAGTTCTTC. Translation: CATRTGGEEQFF.

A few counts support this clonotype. CDR3 residues: CSARAGTVIRGYGYTF. The CDR3 coding sequence is TGCAGTGCTAGAGCGGGGACAGTTATTCGGGGCTATGGCTACACCTTC. The gene calls are TRBV20-1 and TRBJ1-2, with TRBD1 matching over 7 bases. Germline trimming cut 1 base from V and 4 bases from J; bases unmatched to any gene: 12. Germline values: CDR1 DFQATT, CDR2 SNEGSKA (reference sequence). This CDR3 is 16 amino acids long.

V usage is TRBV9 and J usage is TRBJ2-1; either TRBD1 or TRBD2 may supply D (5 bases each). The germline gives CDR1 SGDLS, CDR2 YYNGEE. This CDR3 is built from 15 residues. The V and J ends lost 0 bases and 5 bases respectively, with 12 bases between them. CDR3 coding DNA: TGTGCCAGCAGCGTAGAGGGACCAGTCCACAATGAGCAGTTCTTC. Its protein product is CASSVEGPVHNEQFF.

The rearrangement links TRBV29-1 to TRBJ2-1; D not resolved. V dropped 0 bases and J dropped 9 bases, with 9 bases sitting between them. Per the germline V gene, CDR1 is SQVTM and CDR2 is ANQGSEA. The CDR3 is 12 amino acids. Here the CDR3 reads CSVEEARGEQFF. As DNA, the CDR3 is TGCAGCGTTGAAGAGGCCCGAGGTGAGCAGTTCTTC.

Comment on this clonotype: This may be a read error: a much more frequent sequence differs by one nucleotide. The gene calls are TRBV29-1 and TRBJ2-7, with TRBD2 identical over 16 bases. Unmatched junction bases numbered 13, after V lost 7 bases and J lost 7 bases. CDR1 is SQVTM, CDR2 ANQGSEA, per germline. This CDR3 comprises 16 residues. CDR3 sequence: CSAPGTSGRAYNEQYF. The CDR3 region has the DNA TGCAGCGCACCCGGGACTAGCGGGAGGGCCTACAATGAGCAGTACTTC.

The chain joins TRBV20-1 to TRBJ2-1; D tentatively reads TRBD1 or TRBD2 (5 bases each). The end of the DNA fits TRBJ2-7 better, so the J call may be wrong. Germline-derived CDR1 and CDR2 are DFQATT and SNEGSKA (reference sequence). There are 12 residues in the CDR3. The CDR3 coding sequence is TGCAGTGCTGCTGCCGGGACGGCAGAGCAGTACTTC. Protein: CSAAAGTAEQYF.

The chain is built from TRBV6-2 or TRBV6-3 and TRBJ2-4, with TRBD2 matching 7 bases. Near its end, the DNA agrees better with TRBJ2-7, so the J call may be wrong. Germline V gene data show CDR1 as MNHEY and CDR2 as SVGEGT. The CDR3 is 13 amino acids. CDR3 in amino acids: CATRRGGSNEQYF. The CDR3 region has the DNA TGTGCCACCAGACGGGGCGGGAGCAACGAGCAGTACTTC.

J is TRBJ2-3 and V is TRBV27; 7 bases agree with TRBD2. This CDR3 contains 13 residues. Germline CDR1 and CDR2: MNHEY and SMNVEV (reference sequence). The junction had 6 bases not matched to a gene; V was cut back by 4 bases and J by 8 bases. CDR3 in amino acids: CASSSSGISTQYF. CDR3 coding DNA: TGTGCCAGCAGTTCCAGCGGGATAAGTACGCAGTATTTT.

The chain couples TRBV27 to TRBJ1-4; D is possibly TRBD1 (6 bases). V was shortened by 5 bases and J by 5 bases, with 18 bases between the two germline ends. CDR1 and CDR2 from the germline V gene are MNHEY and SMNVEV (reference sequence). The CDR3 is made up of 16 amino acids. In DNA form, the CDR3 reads TGTGCCAGCAGTACAACACCGGGGGGCCGGAATGAAAAACTGTTTTTT. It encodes CASSTTPGGRNEKLFF.

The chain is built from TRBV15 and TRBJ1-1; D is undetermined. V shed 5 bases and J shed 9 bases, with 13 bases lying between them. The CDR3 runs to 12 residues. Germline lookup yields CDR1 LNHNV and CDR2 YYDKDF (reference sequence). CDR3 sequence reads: CATSRVADKAFF. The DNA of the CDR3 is TGTGCCACCAGCCGAGTAGCGGATAAAGCTTTCTTT. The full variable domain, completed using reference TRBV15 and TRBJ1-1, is DAMVIQNPRYQVTQFGKPVTLSCSQTLNHNVMYWYQQKSSQAPKLLFHYYDKDFNNEADTPDNFQSRRPNTSFCFLDIRSPGLGDTAMYLCATSRVADKAFFGQGTRLTVV.

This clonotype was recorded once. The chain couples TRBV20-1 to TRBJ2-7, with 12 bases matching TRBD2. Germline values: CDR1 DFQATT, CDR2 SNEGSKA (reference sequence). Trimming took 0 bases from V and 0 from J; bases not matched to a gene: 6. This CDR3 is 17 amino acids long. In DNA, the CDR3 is TGCAGTGCTAGAGAACTAGCGGGAGGTCCTAGCTCCTACGAGCAGTACTTC. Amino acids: CSARELAGGPSSYEQYF.

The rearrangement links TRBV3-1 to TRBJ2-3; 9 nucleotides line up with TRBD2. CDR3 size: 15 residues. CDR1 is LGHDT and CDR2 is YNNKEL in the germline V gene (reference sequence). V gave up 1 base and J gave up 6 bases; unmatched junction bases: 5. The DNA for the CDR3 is TGTGCCAGCAGCCAAGGCAATAGCGGGAGCGATACGCAGTATTTT. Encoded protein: CASSQGNSGSDTQYF.